These 20 T cell receptor beta chains came from one sample sequenced in a study of shared clonotypes between healthy human individuals. Generated by immunoSEQ multiplex PCR, the TCRdb table keeps only in-frame clones and is missing some. The sample consists of about 2 million clones, over 85% of them appearing once. CD45RO-negative, CCR7-positively selected cells formed the naive CD8 fraction, excluding terminally differentiated effector memory CD45RA+ cells. The source material was naive CD8+ T cells sorted from blood. Source of these receptors: a man between 18 and 29 years old in good health.

This chain uses TRBV2 with TRBJ1-1; the match to TRBD1 covers 7 bases. This CDR3 is 14 amino acids long. After removal of 4 bases from V and 0 bases from J, the junction contained 2 bases not matched to a gene. The germline V gene encodes CDR1 SNHLY and CDR2 FYNNEI. In DNA form, the CDR3 reads TGTGCCAGCAGTGTGGGACAGCTGAACACTGAAGCTTTCTTT. Translated: CASSVGQLNTEAFF.

The V gene is TRBV5-4, the J gene TRBJ1-2, with D unclear. Germline-derived CDR1 and CDR2 are SGHNT and YYREEE (reference sequence). The CDR3 consists of 13 residues. V lost 3 bases and J 4 bases, leaving 10 bases between the germline ends. The CDR3 loop is CASSSNSAYGYTF. In nucleotides, the CDR3 is TGTGCCAGCAGCTCGAATAGTGCCTATGGCTACACCTTC. The full variable domain, with the rest looked up from reference TRBV5-4 and TRBJ1-2, is ETGVTQSPTHLIKTRGQQVTLRCSSQSGHNTVSWYQQALGQGPQFIFQYYREEENGRGNFPPRFSGLQFPNYSSELNVNALELDDSALYLCASSSNSAYGYTFGSGTRLTVV.

The chain is built from TRBV2 and TRBJ2-2; 8 bases are a match to TRBD2. The CDR3 is 15 amino acids. V lost 6 bases, J lost 2 bases, and 5 bases stayed unmatched. Germline V gene sequence: CDR1 SNHLY, CDR2 FYNNEI. The CDR3 bases are TGTGCCAGCAGCCCAGCGGGGGACAACACCGGGGAGCTGTTTTTT. It codes for CASSPAGDNTGELFF.

This clone was seen once. The chain recombines TRBV10-3 with TRBJ2-2; 8 bases are shared with TRBD1. The junction had 3 bases not matched to a gene; V was cut back by 3 bases and J by 0 bases. In germline, CDR1 is ENHRY, CDR2 SYGVKD. The length of the CDR3 is 16 residues. The CDR3 DNA reads as TGTGCCATCAGTGATGAGGACAGGGCGAACACCGGGGAGCTGTTTTTT. Its protein is CAISDEDRANTGELFF.

The genes are TRBV27 and TRBJ2-3, with 10 bases that match TRBD1. Germline V gene lookup returns CDR1 MNHEY and CDR2 SMNVEV (reference sequence). This CDR3 comprises 16 residues. The J segment lost 1 base and the V segment lost 3 bases, leaving 4 bases of the junction unmatched. CDR3 amino acids: CASSFLGTGGTDTQYF. The CDR3 nucleotides read TGTGCCAGCAGTTTCCTGGGGACAGGGGGCACAGATACGCAGTATTTT.

The chain recombines TRBV9 with TRBJ2-5; 13 bases fit TRBD2. This CDR3 comprises 16 residues. The V gene end was trimmed by 4 bases and the J gene end by 5 bases; junction bases not matched to a gene: 8. Germline V lookup: CDR1 SGDLS, CDR2 YYNGEE. The CDR3 spells CASSFGLAGDWETQYF. CDR3 nucleotide sequence: TGTGCCAGCAGCTTCGGACTAGCGGGGGATTGGGAGACCCAGTACTTC. The variable domain in full, with the rest retrieved from reference TRBV9 and TRBJ2-5, is DSGVTQTPKHLITATGQRVTLRCSPRSGDLSVYWYQQSLDQGLQFLIQYYNGEERAKGNILERFSAQQFPDLHSELNLSSLELGDSALYFCASSFGLAGDWETQYFGPGTRLLVL.

The chain couples TRBV9 to TRBJ2-5; D may be TRBD1 (5 bases). V lost 0 bases, J lost 5 bases, and 17 bases lay in between. The V gene's germline CDR1 is SGDLS and CDR2 YYNGEE. The CDR3 runs to 16 residues. The CDR3 region has the DNA TGTGCCAGCAGCGTAGCTGGCAGGGTGGATGGTGAGACCCAGTACTTC. Protein sequence: CASSVAGRVDGETQYF.

The chain is built from TRBV19 and TRBJ2-7; 9 bases fit TRBD2. The germline CDR1 and CDR2 sequences are LNHDA and SQIVND (reference sequence). CDR3 length equals 14 residues. With V trimmed by 4 bases and J by 3 bases, 4 bases remained unmatched. As DNA, the CDR3 is TGTGCCAGTAGTACCCTAGCGGGGATCTACGAGCAGTACTTC. Translated: CASSTLAGIYEQYF. The full variable domain, with the rest looked up from reference TRBV19 and TRBJ2-7, is DGGITQSPKYLFRKEGQNVTLSCEQNLNHDAMYWYRQDPGQGLRLIYYSQIVNDFQKGDIAEGYSVSREKKESFPLTVTSAQKNPTAFYLCASSTLAGIYEQYFGPGTRLTVT.

In its sample, this clone was seen once. This CDR3 is also generated by other DNA sequences in the sample. The V and J genes are TRBV5-4 and TRBJ2-2; D not certain. There are 13 residues in the CDR3. V lost 3 bases, J lost 1 base, and 4 bases lay in between. CDR1 and CDR2 from the germline V gene are SGHNT and YYREEE (reference sequence). The CDR3 here is CASSWGNTGELFF. CDR3 in DNA: TGTGCCAGCAGCTGGGGGAACACCGGGGAGCTGTTTTTT.

This chain links TRBV7-9 with TRBJ2-7; D gene uncertain. The CDR3 covers 13 residues. V dropped 3 bases and J dropped 1 base, with 7 bases sitting between them. CDR1 is SEHNR and CDR2 is FQNEAQ in the germline V gene (reference sequence). CDR3 residues: CASSFVESYEQYF. The CDR3 coding sequence is TGTGCCAGCAGCTTTGTGGAGTCCTACGAGCAGTACTTC. Looking up the rest from reference TRBV7-9 and TRBJ2-7 gives the full variable domain: DTGVSQNPRHKITKRGQNVTFRCDPISEHNRLYWYRQTLGQGPEFLTYFQNEAQLEKSRLLSDRFSAERPKGSFSTLEIQRTEQGDSAMYLCASSFVESYEQYFGPGTRLTVT.

The chain links TRBV7-2 to TRBJ2-6, with D perhaps matching TRBD1 (5 bases). The V end lost 5 bases, the J end lost 4 bases, and 21 bases lay between the germline ends. The CDR3 runs 18 residues. CDR1 SGHTA and CDR2 FQGNSA come from the germline V gene. The CDR3 bases are TGTGCCAGCAGCGCCCTTTCGTCAGGGAACTGGGGGGCCAACGTCCTGACTTTC. It specifies CASSALSSGNWGANVLTF.

The rearrangement joins TRBV27 to TRBJ2-7, with TRBD1 matching over 9 bases. Germline V gene sequence: CDR1 MNHEY, CDR2 SMNVEV (reference sequence). This CDR3 has 17 residues. The V gene end was trimmed by 2 bases and the J gene end by 4 bases; junction bases not matched to a gene: 12. CDR3 in DNA: TGTGCCAGCAGTTTAAGCGACAGGGGGGATTCGGGGTACGAGCAGTACTTC. Its protein product is CASSLSDRGDSGYEQYF.

The chain couples TRBV29-1 to TRBJ1-2; D remains unclear. Germline V gene lookup returns CDR1 SQVTM and CDR2 ANQGSEA. CDR3 length: 11 amino acids. Trimming shortened V by 7 bases and J by 2 bases, and 8 bases separated the two germline ends. For the CDR3, the DNA is TGCAGCGCACTAGGGAACTATGGCTACACCTTC. Protein product: CSALGNYGYTF. Combining the CDR3 with reference TRBV29-1 and TRBJ1-2 gives the whole variable domain SAVISQKPSRDICQRGTSLTIQCQVDSQVTMMFWYRQQPGQSLTLIATANQGSEATYESGFVIDKFPISRPNLTFSTLTVSNMSPEDSSIYLCSALGNYGYTFGSGTRLTVV.

Only a few counts were recorded for this clone. The chain links TRBV27 to TRBJ1-2; 11 bases map to TRBD1. J was trimmed by 7 bases and V by 3 bases; bases with no gene match: 1. Germline values: CDR1 MNHEY, CDR2 SMNVEV (reference sequence). The CDR3 has 13 amino acids. The CDR3 spells CASSFGQGAGYTF. The CDR3 nucleotides read TGTGCCAGCAGTTTCGGACAGGGGGCTGGCTACACCTTC.

The chain links TRBV7-2 to TRBJ2-5; the match to TRBD1 covers 9 bases. The V and J ends lost 3 bases and 4 bases, in that order; junction bases with no gene match: 9. This CDR3 has 16 residues. Germline-derived CDR1 and CDR2 are SGHTA and FQGNSA. CDR3 sequence reads: CASSFETGGVAETQYF. The DNA of the CDR3 is TGTGCCAGCAGCTTCGAGACAGGGGGGGTTGCAGAGACCCAGTACTTC.

The rearrangement links TRBV7-8 to TRBJ2-7; D might be TRBD2 (6 bases). Germline loops: CDR1 SGHVS, CDR2 FQNEAQ. The CDR3 runs 12 residues. The ends were cut back, 5 bases at V and 6 bases at J, with 11 bases in the middle. Here the CDR3 DNA reads TGTGCCAGCAGCGGCGGAGGGGTCGAGCAGTACTTC. As protein: CASSGGGVEQYF. Together with reference TRBV7-8 and TRBJ2-7, the CDR3 gives the full variable domain: GAGVSQSPRYKVAKRGQDVALRCDPISGHVSLFWYQQALGQGPEFLTYFQNEAQLDKSGLPSDRFFAERPEGSVSTLKIQRTQQEDSAVYLCASSGGGVEQYFGPGTRLTVT.

Remarks on this clone: The sample holds other DNA sequences that translate to the same CDR3. The chain is built from TRBV6-5 and TRBJ1-5, with D possibly matching TRBD1 (5 bases). The CDR3 loop spans 15 amino acids. V was clipped by 5 bases and J by 1 base, with 12 bases between them. The germline gives CDR1 MNHEY, CDR2 SVGAGI. For the CDR3, the DNA is TGTGCCAGCAGTCCCGGGACGGCGAGCAATCAGCCCCAGCATTTT. It specifies CASSPGTASNQPQHF.

This chain connects TRBV2 to TRBJ1-2; D is unresolved. This CDR3 region has 15 residues. V dropped 0 bases and J dropped 4 bases, with 12 bases sitting between them. Looked up from germline, CDR1 is SNHLY and CDR2 is FYNNEI. The CDR3 DNA reads TGTGCCAGCAGTGAAGCGCTTCGACCGACCTATGGCTACACCTTC. Its translation: CASSEALRPTYGYTF.

This clone was counted once. V usage is TRBV28 and J usage is TRBJ2-1; possible D gene TRBD2, 7 bases. The germline V gene has CDR1 MDHEN and CDR2 SYDVKM. This CDR3 spans 12 amino acids. The V and J ends lost 11 bases and 6 bases respectively, with 14 bases between them. The CDR3 DNA reads as TGTGCCGCCTCGAGGGGGGGCAATGAGCAGTTCTTC. This codes for CAASRGGNEQFF. The whole variable domain, remainder taken from reference TRBV28 and TRBJ2-1, is DVKVTQSSRYLVKRTGEKVFLECVQDMDHENMFWYRQDPGLGLRLIYFSYDVKMKEKGDIPEGYSVSREKKERFSLILESASTNQTSMYLCAASRGGNEQFFGPGTRLTVL.

This clone was seen a single time. The chain carries TRBV2 and TRBJ2-1, with 9 bases identical to TRBD2. Looked up from germline, CDR1 is SNHLY and CDR2 is FYNNEI. The CDR3 is made up of 18 amino acids. Trimming cost V 6 bases and J 3 bases; bases outside gene matches: 15. The CDR3 here is CASSFYSRSSGSYNEQFF. DNA for the CDR3: TGTGCCAGCAGCTTTTACTCCCGGAGTAGCGGGAGCTACAATGAGCAGTTCTTC.